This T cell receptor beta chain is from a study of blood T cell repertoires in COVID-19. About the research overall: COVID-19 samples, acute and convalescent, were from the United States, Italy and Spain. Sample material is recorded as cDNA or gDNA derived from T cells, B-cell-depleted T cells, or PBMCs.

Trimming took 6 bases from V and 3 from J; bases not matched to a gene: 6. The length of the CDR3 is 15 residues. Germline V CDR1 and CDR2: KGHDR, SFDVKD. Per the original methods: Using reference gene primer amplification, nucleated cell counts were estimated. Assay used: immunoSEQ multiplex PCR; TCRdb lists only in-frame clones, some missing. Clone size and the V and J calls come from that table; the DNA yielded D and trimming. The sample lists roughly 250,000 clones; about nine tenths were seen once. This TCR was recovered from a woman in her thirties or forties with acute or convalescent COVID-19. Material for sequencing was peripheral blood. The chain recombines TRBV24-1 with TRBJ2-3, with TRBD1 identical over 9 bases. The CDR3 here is CATSWPGQGTDTQYF. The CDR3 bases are TGTGCCACCAGTTGGCCGGGACAGGGAACAGATACGCAGTATTTT.